This T cell receptor beta chain was captured in a study of blood T cell repertoires in COVID-19. Across the whole study: Both acute and convalescent COVID-19 samples were obtained from the United States, Italy and Spain. The analysed material was cDNA or gDNA that came from T cells, B-cell-depleted T cells, or PBMCs.

Profiled with immunoSEQ multiplex PCR; TCRdb holds only in-frame clones, not every one. Here the sample spans roughly 150,000 clones, 79% being singletons. The V segment lost 8 bases and the J segment 2 bases; nucleotides outside the gene matches: 5. The CDR3 is 14 residues long. CDR1 and CDR2 (germline): SEHNR, FQNEAQ (reference sequence). Those enrolled, adults aged about 18 to 89 years, came from about two dozen US areas. Donors were grouped by their self-reported clinical history. The sequence was collected from a woman in her seventies in a cohort exposed to, infected with or recovered from COVID-19 (not recorded which). Sequences were obtained from PBMCs or T cells enriched from blood (not recorded which). The chain uses TRBV7-9 and TRBJ2-2; TRBD1 matches 7 bases. CDR3 region: CASFGQANTGELFF. CDR3 DNA: TGTGCCAGCTTCGGACAGGCCAACACCGGGGAGCTGTTTTTT.